This TCR beta chain was sequenced for a study of blood T cell repertoires in COVID-19. The CDR3 length is 14 residues. Per the germline V gene, CDR1 is MNHEY and CDR2 is SVGAGI. With V trimmed by 6 bases and J by 2 bases, 7 bases remained unmatched. Original methodology: The assay estimated nucleated cells by amplifying reference gene primers. Repertoires were generated with immunoSEQ multiplex PCR, while TCRdb's copy carries only in-frame clones and drops some. V and J calls and clone size come straight from that table; D and trimming were deduced from the DNA. The repertoire consists of over 90,000 clones, with about 90% occurring once and the leading ten covering 6.2%.

Sequencing was performed on peripheral blood. The chain employs TRBV6-5 and TRBJ2-7; 7 bases line up with TRBD2. This TCR derives from a human donor in a cohort sampled during active COVID-19. DNA for the CDR3: TGTGCCAGCAGGGGGGGGATGACCCCCTACGAGCAGTACTTC. Protein product: CASRGGMTPYEQYF.